These 17 T cell receptor beta chains share one sample of origin, sequenced in a study of T cell repertoires in cytomegalovirus infection. TCRdb re-analysed the reads in MiXCR, keeping a single row per CDR3 protein. The sample lists some 920,000 distinct CDR3 sequences; approximately 30% were seen once. No antigen is known for these receptors. The sequencing here drew on cultured CD8+ T cells from PBMCs, taken from culture after CMV antigen stimulation. The receptor source for this set is a human donor in good health (CMV status not recorded). Some clones in this sample may be carry-over from other donors' samples.

This sequence joins TRBV7-3 and TRBJ2-5; 8 bases line up with TRBD1. The CDR3 is made up of 16 amino acids. V lost 0 bases to trimming and J lost 5 bases; unmatched junction nucleotides: 8. CDR1 is SGHTA, CDR2 FQGTGA, per germline. The CDR3 nucleotides read TGTGCCAGCAGCTTAACCCCGACAGGGGTAGGGGAGACCCAGTACTTC. This sequence encodes CASSLTPTGVGETQYF.

The rearrangement links TRBV15 to TRBJ1-5; D remains unclear. V lost 3 bases to trimming and J lost 7 bases, with 10 bases between them. The germline V gene has CDR1 LNHNV and CDR2 YYDKDF (reference sequence). CDR3 length: 13 amino acids. The CDR3 region has the DNA TGTGCCACCAGCAGGGTAATAGGGCAGCCCCAGCATTTT. It codes for CATSRVIGQPQHF.

The chain combines TRBV11-2 with TRBJ2-1; 9 bases are a match to TRBD2. The V gene's germline CDR1 is SGHAT and CDR2 FQNNGV. The ends lost 1 base at V and 7 bases at J; junction bases unmatched: 5. The CDR3 length is 15 residues. The CDR3 loop reads CASSLGASGANEQFF. CDR3 DNA: TGTGCCAGCAGCTTAGGGGCTAGCGGGGCAAATGAGCAGTTCTTC. The full variable domain, completed using reference TRBV11-2 and TRBJ2-1, is EAGVAQSPRYKIIEKRQSVAFWCNPISGHATLYWYQQILGQGPKLLIQFQNNGVVDDSQLPKDRFSAERLKGVDSTLKIQPAKLEDSAVYLCASSLGASGANEQFFGPGTRLTVL.

CDR3 protein: CASSQEYPDRGIYNEQFF. CDR3 bases: TGTGCCAGCAGCCAAGAATACCCCGACAGGGGGATTTACAATGAGCAGTTCTTC. The rearrangement uses TRBV14 and TRBJ2-1; TRBD1 aligns across 9 bases. The V and J ends lost 0 bases and 4 bases, in that order; junction bases with no gene match: 10. From germline, CDR1 is SGHDN and CDR2 FVKESK. This CDR3 is 18 amino acids long.

Many counts were recorded for this clonotype. V is TRBV7-2 and J is TRBJ2-2; D is possibly TRBD1 (5 bases). The length of the CDR3 is 16 residues. V was cut by 5 bases and J by 0 bases, with 13 bases left in between. CDR1 SGHTA and CDR2 FQGNSA come from the germline V gene. The chain's CDR3 is CASSPPGKANTGELFF. CDR3 in DNA: TGTGCCAGCAGCCCACCAGGGAAGGCGAACACCGGGGAGCTGTTTTTT.

This sequence joins TRBV4-1 and TRBJ2-7, with 10 bases aligning to TRBD2. J gave up 1 base and V 5 bases, and 5 bases lay outside the gene matches. The CDR3 consists of 15 residues. In germline, CDR1 is MGHRA, CDR2 YSYEKL. Here the CDR3 DNA reads TGCGCCAGCAGCGCGGTGACTAGCGGGTCCTACGAGCAGTACTTC. Its translation: CASSAVTSGSYEQYF.

In this sample, this clonotype turned up a few times. The chain has TRBV6-1 and TRBJ2-1, with 10 nucleotides matching TRBD2. V dropped 4 bases and J dropped 5; count of bases not matched to a gene: 20. This CDR3 has 20 residues. Germline-derived CDR1 and CDR2 are MNHNS and SASEGT. CDR3 amino acids: CASSGDVGSGGARSHNEQFF. The CDR3 nucleotides read TGTGCCAGCAGTGGGGACGTGGGGAGCGGGGGGGCCAGAAGCCACAATGAGCAGTTCTTC.

The gene calls are TRBV7-9 and TRBJ2-3; TRBD2 is a possible D gene (5 bases). This CDR3 comprises 15 residues. Germline CDR1 and CDR2: SEHNR and FQNEAQ (reference sequence). Trimming pared 5 bases from V and 0 bases from J, leaving 12 bases between. The CDR3 is CASSRSGPSTDTQYF. In DNA, the CDR3 is TGTGCCAGCAGCCGCAGCGGTCCGAGCACAGATACGCAGTATTTT.

This clonotype was seen a handful of times. This chain uses TRBV27 with TRBJ2-7; 7 nucleotides align to TRBD2. The V and J ends lost 3 bases and 3 bases, in that order; junction bases with no gene match: 17. The CDR3 runs to 18 residues. Looked up from germline, CDR1 is MNHEY and CDR2 is SMNVEV (reference sequence). DNA for the CDR3: TGTGCCAGCAGTTTCCCGGGGGGTAAACCAAACCGATTCTACGAGCAGTACGTC. Its protein product is CASSFPGGKPNRFYEQYV.

This clonotype was seen more than once but under ten times. The rearrangement uses TRBV6-1 and TRBJ1-5; D call uncertain. This CDR3 spans 15 amino acids. Trimming shortened V by 2 bases and J by 0 bases, and 8 bases separated the two germline ends. Germline lookup yields CDR1 MNHNS and CDR2 SASEGT. The CDR3 DNA is TGTGCCAGCAGTGAATTAGACCTTAGCAATCAGCCCCAGCATTTT. Protein product: CASSELDLSNQPQHF.

A few counts support this clonotype. The chain uses TRBV14 and TRBJ2-3; 14 positions agree with TRBD2. CDR1 is SGHDN and CDR2 is FVKESK in the germline V gene. The CDR3 is made up of 19 amino acids. With 4 bases clipped from V and 2 bases from J, the junction kept 11 bases outside the gene matches. CDR3: CASSPGLAGASKLTDTQYF. CDR3 nucleotide sequence: TGTGCCAGCAGCCCGGGACTAGCGGGGGCATCCAAACTCACAGATACGCAGTATTTT.

This sequence joins TRBV25-1 and TRBJ2-7, with 9 bases matching TRBD2. Germline V lookup: CDR1 MGHDK, CDR2 SYGVNS. The V and J ends lost 2 bases and 7 bases, in that order; junction bases with no gene match: 6. The CDR3 runs to 14 residues. The CDR3 bases are TGTGCCAGCAGTGAAGGGACTAGCCCGCTGGAGCAGTACTTC. Its protein is CASSEGTSPLEQYF.

The chain couples TRBV9 to TRBJ1-2; D call uncertain. Trimming took 0 bases from V and 8 from J, leaving 23 bases between them. The V gene's germline CDR1 is SGDLS and CDR2 YYNGEE. The CDR3 is made up of 17 amino acids. CDR3 DNA sequence: TGTGCCAGCAGCGTAGGAAAGAGGGAGGTTGGAGTGGAGGGCTACACCTTC. As protein: CASSVGKREVGVEGYTF.

The sample holds many counts of this clonotype. This chain uses TRBV7-2 with TRBJ1-2; D perhaps matches TRBD1 (5 bases). The CDR3 covers 15 residues. V shed 4 bases and J shed 6 bases, with 18 bases lying between them. CDR1 SGHTA and CDR2 FQGNSA come from the germline V gene. The CDR3 sequence: CASSSSGARADGYTF. The CDR3 DNA follows: TGTGCCAGCAGCTCGTCCGGGGCCAGGGCTGATGGCTACACCTTC.

Ten or more counts support this clonotype. J is TRBJ2-5 and V is TRBV7-2; 9 nucleotides align to TRBD2. CDR3 size: 17 residues. V shed 5 bases, J shed 1 base, and the junction held 11 bases outside the gene matches. CDR1 is SGHTA, CDR2 FQGNSA, per germline. The CDR3 protein is CASSPESGGPPQETQYF. The CDR3, as DNA: TGTGCCAGCAGCCCCGAGAGCGGGGGGCCCCCCCAAGAGACCCAGTACTTC.

V usage is TRBV6-5 and J usage is TRBJ2-5; 8 bases match TRBD2. V shed 2 bases, J shed 4 bases, and the junction held 9 bases outside the gene matches. The CDR3 runs 16 residues. Per the germline V gene, CDR1 is MNHEY and CDR2 is SVGAGI. The DNA for the CDR3 is TGTGCCAGCAGTTACGGCCCGGGGGGGGCTGGAGAGACCCAGTACTTC. Its translation: CASSYGPGGAGETQYF.

This clonotype turned up a few times. The chain employs TRBV27 and TRBJ2-5; TRBD1 aligns across 7 bases. The CDR3 is 16 residues long. The germline gives CDR1 MNHEY, CDR2 SMNVEV (reference sequence). V dropped 0 bases and J dropped 1; count of bases not matched to a gene: 5. The CDR3 is CASSLSPTGTQETQYF. The CDR3 nucleotides read TGTGCCAGCAGTTTATCCCCGACAGGGACCCAAGAGACCCAGTACTTC.